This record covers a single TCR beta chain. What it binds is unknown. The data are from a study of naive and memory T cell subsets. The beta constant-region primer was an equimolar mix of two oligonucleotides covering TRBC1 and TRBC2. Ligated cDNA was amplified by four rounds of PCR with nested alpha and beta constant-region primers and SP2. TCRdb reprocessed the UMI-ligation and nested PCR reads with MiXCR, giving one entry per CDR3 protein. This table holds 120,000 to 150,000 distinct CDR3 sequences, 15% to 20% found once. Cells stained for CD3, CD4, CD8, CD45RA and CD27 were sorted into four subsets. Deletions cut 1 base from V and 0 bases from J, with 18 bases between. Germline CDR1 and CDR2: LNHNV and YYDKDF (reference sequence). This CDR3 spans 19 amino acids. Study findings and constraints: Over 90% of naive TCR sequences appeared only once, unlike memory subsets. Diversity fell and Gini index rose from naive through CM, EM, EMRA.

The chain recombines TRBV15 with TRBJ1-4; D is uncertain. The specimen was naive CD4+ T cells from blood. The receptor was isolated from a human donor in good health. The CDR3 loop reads CATSRGLSPPKPTNEKLFF. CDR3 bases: TGTGCCACCAGCAGAGGGCTATCCCCCCCGAAACCAACTAATGAAAAACTGTTTTTT.